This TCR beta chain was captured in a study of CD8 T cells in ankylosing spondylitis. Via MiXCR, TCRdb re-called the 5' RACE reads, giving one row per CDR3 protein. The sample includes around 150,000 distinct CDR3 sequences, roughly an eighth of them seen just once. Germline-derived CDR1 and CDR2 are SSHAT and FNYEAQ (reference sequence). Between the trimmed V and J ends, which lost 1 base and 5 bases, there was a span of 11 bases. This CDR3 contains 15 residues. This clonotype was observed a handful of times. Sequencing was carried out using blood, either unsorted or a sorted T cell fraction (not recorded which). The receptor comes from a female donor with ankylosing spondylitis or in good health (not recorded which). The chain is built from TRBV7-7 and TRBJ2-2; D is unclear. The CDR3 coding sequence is TGTGCCAGCAGCTTAGGGTTCGGAAAGACCGGGGAGCTGTTTTTT. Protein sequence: CASSLGFGKTGELFF.